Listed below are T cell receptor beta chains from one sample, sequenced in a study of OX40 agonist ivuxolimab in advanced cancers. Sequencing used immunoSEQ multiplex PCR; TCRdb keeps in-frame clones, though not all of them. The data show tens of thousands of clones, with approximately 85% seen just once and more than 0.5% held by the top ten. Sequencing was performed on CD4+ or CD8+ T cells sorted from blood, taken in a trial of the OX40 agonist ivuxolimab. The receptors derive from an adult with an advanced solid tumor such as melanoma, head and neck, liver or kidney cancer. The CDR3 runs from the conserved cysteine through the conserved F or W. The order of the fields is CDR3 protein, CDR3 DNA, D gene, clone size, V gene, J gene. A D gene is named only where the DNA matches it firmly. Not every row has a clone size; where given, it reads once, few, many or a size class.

CASGSGQGRGEAFF	TGTGCCAGTGGGTCGGGACAGGGAAGAGGTGAAGCTTTCTTT	TRBD1	.	TRBV19	TRBJ1-1
CASSSDSQNYGYTF	TGTGCCAGCAGCTCAGACAGTCAGAACTATGGCTACACCTTC	.	.	TRBV5-4	TRBJ1-2
CAISEFRDYGYTF	TGTGCCATCAGTGAGTTCCGGGACTATGGCTACACCTTC	.	.	TRBV10-3	TRBJ1-2
CASSDWSEQFF	TGTGCCAGCAGTGATTGGAGTGAGCAGTTCTTC	.	.	TRBV25-1	TRBJ2-1
CASSYGPGGDYGYTF	TGTGCCAGCAGTTACGGTCCAGGGGGCGACTATGGCTACACCTTC	TRBD1	few	TRBV6-5	TRBJ1-2
CASTTAYRGKNTEAFF	TGTGCCAGCACCACCGCATACAGGGGTAAGAACACTGAAGCTTTCTTT	TRBD1	.	TRBV18	TRBJ1-1
CASSPGQLEELFF	TGTGCCAGCAGTCCCGGACAGCTCGAGGAGCTGTTTTTT	.	.	TRBV7-6	TRBJ2-2
CASNYLSSGGYNEQFF	TGCGCCAGCAACTATCTTAGTAGCGGGGGCTACAATGAGCAGTTCTTC	TRBD2	few	TRBV5-1	TRBJ2-1
CASSQGARNQPQHF	TGTGCCAGTTCCCAGGGTGCTCGCAATCAGCCCCAGCATTTT	.	.	TRBV6-5	TRBJ1-5
CASSPLAGGHRTGELFF	TGCGCCAGCAGCCCGTTAGCGGGAGGGCATAGAACCGGGGAGCTGTTTTTT	TRBD2	.	TRBV4-1	TRBJ2-2
CASRYSGAREQYF	TGTGCCAGCAGGTACTCGGGGGCTCGGGAGCAGTACTTC	.	.	TRBV6-6	TRBJ2-7
CASSLVRGNYGYTF	TGTGCCAGCAGCTTGGTAAGAGGAAACTATGGCTACACCTTC	.	.	TRBV5-6	TRBJ1-2
CASSQETTQLVNEQFF	TGCGCCAGCAGCCAAGAGACGACTCAACTGGTCAATGAGCAGTTCTTC	.	.	TRBV4-1	TRBJ2-1
CASSKGTYPYPYNEQFF	TGTGCCAGCAGTAAAGGGACTTATCCCTACCCCTACAATGAGCAGTTCTTC	.	.	TRBV6-4	TRBJ2-1
CASSFTGGNEQYF	TGTGCCAGCAGCTTCACAGGGGGAAACGAGCAGTACTTC	TRBD1	.	TRBV7-8	TRBJ2-7
CASRGRDRTDTQYF	TGTGCCAGCAGGGGCCGGGACAGGACAGATACGCAGTATTTT	TRBD1	.	TRBV6-6	TRBJ2-3
CASSLRGGGSGPDLYEQYF	TGCGCCAGCAGCTTGAGGGGGGGTGGTTCAGGGCCCGACCTCTACGAGCAGTACTTC	.	.	TRBV5-1	TRBJ2-7
CASSGDDYEQYF	TGCGCCAGCAGTGGGGACGACTACGAGCAGTACTTC	.	few	TRBV10-1	TRBJ2-7
CASSSGGMDGYTF	TGCGCCAGCAGCTCCGGGGGAATGGATGGCTACACCTTC	.	.	TRBV5-1	TRBJ1-2
CASSPPGRSYTEAFF	TGTGCCAGCAGTCCCCCGGGCAGAAGTTACACTGAAGCTTTCTTT	.	.	TRBV28	TRBJ1-1
CASSQDSVRRTFYEQYF	TGCGCCAGCAGCCAAGATTCAGTCAGACGGACTTTCTACGAGCAGTACTTC	.	.	TRBV4-1	TRBJ2-7
CASSVPTWTTSQETQYF	TGTGCCAGCAGTGTACCGACCTGGACAACTTCTCAAGAGACCCAGTACTTC	.	.	TRBV6-1	TRBJ2-5
CASSLERPNEQFF	TGTGCCAGCAGCTTAGAGCGGCCCAATGAGCAGTTCTTC	.	.	TRBV11-2	TRBJ2-1
CASSPETSGYNEQFF	TGTGCCAGTAGTCCGGAGACTAGCGGCTACAATGAGCAGTTCTTC	TRBD2	.	TRBV19	TRBJ2-1
CASSPRRGATYEQYF	TGTGCCAGCAGCCCCAGGCGGGGGGCTACCTACGAGCAGTACTTC	TRBD2	once	TRBV7-8	TRBJ2-7
CSVPGQGRTDTQYF	TGCAGCGTCCCGGGACAGGGGCGCACAGATACGCAGTATTTT	TRBD1	.	TRBV29-1	TRBJ2-3
CASSQDPGGGTEAFF	TGTGCCAGCAGCCAAGATCCCGGCGGCGGCACTGAAGCTTTCTTT	.	.	TRBV4-2	TRBJ1-1
CASSLNLAGHEQFF	TGTGCCAGCAGCTTAAACCTAGCGGGACATGAGCAGTTCTTC	TRBD2	once	TRBV7-3	TRBJ2-1
CASSPGDGLGNQPQHF	TGTGCCAGCTCACCTGGGGACGGCCTCGGCAATCAGCCCCAGCATTTT	.	.	TRBV18	TRBJ1-5
CASRSTGRGSPLHF	TGTGCCAGCAGGTCCACAGGTCGAGGTTCACCCCTCCACTTT	.	.	TRBV6-5	TRBJ1-6
CASKREVPGETQYF	TGTGCCAGCAAACGGGAGGTTCCGGGTGAGACCCAGTACTTC	TRBD2	.	TRBV11-2	TRBJ2-5
CASSLGYEKLFF	TGTGCCAGCAGCTTAGGTTATGAAAAACTGTTTTTT	.	once	TRBV11-2	TRBJ1-4
CASSLGGGDGYTF	TGTGCCAGCAGTCTGGGGGGAGGGGATGGCTACACCTTC	.	.	TRBV5-4	TRBJ1-2
CASSQVFLAGADTQYF	TGCGCCAGCAGCCAAGTCTTCCTAGCTGGGGCAGATACGCAGTATTTT	.	.	TRBV4-3	TRBJ2-3
CASRGQSYEQYF	TGTGCCAGCAGAGGACAGTCCTACGAGCAGTACTTC	.	.	TRBV2	TRBJ2-7
CASSLVGTANTEAFF	TGCGCCAGCAGCTTGGTCGGGACGGCGAACACTGAAGCTTTCTTT	.	.	TRBV5-1	TRBJ1-1
CASSVGTGVPYEQYF	TGTGCCAGCAGCGTCGGGACAGGGGTCCCCTACGAGCAGTACTTC	TRBD1	.	TRBV9	TRBJ2-7
CASSWGPAWGGGPQHF	TGTGCCAGCAGCTGGGGCCCAGCGTGGGGGGGTGGGCCCCAGCATTTT	.	.	TRBV5-5	TRBJ1-5
CASSPGQANSNYGYTF	TGCGCCAGCAGCCCGGGACAGGCCAATTCAAACTATGGCTACACCTTC	TRBD1	.	TRBV5-1	TRBJ1-2
CASSESNRGALGNEQFF	TGTGCCAGCAGTGAATCAAACAGGGGGGCCCTTGGAAATGAGCAGTTCTTC	TRBD1	few	TRBV25-1	TRBJ2-1
CASSLDPTWGYTGELFF	TGCGCCAGCAGCTTGGACCCGACGTGGGGATACACCGGGGAGCTGTTTTTT	.	once	TRBV5-1	TRBJ2-2
CAITPGTGRTLAKNIQYF	TGCGCCATCACGCCCGGGACAGGGAGGACCCTAGCCAAAAACATTCAGTACTTC	TRBD1	.	TRBV10-1	TRBJ2-4